These 8 T cell receptor beta chains came from one sample sequenced in a study of early T cells in non-severe SARS-CoV-2 infection. TCRdb re-analysed the 5' RACE reads in MiXCR, keeping a single row per CDR3 protein. The table has under 85,000 distinct CDR3 sequences, roughly 10% seen once. Material for sequencing was whole blood. Receptor source: an adult who was a healthcare worker with PCR-confirmed SARS-CoV-2 infection or an uninfected control (not recorded which).

This clonotype occurred many times. J is TRBJ1-2 and V is TRBV21-1. TRBV21-1 is annotated as a pseudogene. The CDR3 runs 16 residues. The DNA for the CDR3 is TGTGCCAGCAGCAAAGCGCCGGCCCTCCCTAACTATGGCTACACCTTC. Translating gives CASSKAPALPNYGYTF.

This clonotype was observed a few times. Its ends do not fully match the called genes, so a read error is possible. The gene calls are TRBV2 and TRBJ2-1; D may be TRBD1 (7 bases). This CDR3 is built from 12 residues. CDR1 is SNHLY and CDR2 is FYNNEI in the germline V gene. The CDR3 sequence: CASSEGTGGDGF. CDR3 nucleotides: TGTGCCAGCAGTGAAGGGACAGGAGGGGATGGCTTC.

This clonotype showed up just a few times. The rearrangement uses TRBV11-2 and TRBJ2-7; the D is unclear. Germline V gene sequence: CDR1 SGHAT, CDR2 FQNNGV. V was pared by 3 bases and J by 2 bases, with 5 bases between. There are 12 residues in the CDR3. The CDR3 sequence: CASSFQPYEQYF. The DNA for the CDR3 is TGTGCCAGCAGCTTTCAGCCCTACGAGCAGTACTTC.

The chain carries TRBV19 and TRBJ2-1; TRBD1 matches at 7 bases. The V gene end was trimmed by 4 bases and the J gene end by 10 bases; junction bases not matched to a gene: 13. The CDR3 spans 15 residues. Per the germline V gene, CDR1 is LNHDA and CDR2 is SQIVND (reference sequence). The DNA of the CDR3 is TGTGCCAGTAGTAGCGTGGAGACAGGGACCACGGAGCAGTTCTTC. Translation: CASSSVETGTTEQFF.

This clonotype was detected ten times or more. The J gene is TRBJ2-4, the V gene TRBV6-1; D perhaps matches TRBD1 (5 bases). The CDR3 consists of 10 residues. The germline V and J ends were trimmed by 0 bases and 16 bases, with 7 bases remaining between them. CDR1 is MNHNS and CDR2 is SASEGT in the germline V gene. CDR3 DNA: TGTGCCAGCAGTGAAGCAGGGGAATACTTC. It is translated as CASSEAGEYF.

This clonotype came up many times. The V gene is TRBV18, the J gene TRBJ2-5, with D tentatively TRBD1 (6 bases). The CDR3 is made up of 13 amino acids. Per germline, CDR1 KGHSH and CDR2 LQKENI. V lost 6 bases, J lost 5 bases, and 13 bases lay in between. The CDR3 DNA sequence: TGTGCCAGCTCGCTTCAGGGGTCGGAGACCCAGTACTTC. Protein product: CASSLQGSETQYF.

This clonotype showed up many times. The genes are TRBV6-2 or TRBV6-3 and TRBJ2-3; no firm D call. Per germline, CDR1 MNHEY and CDR2 SVGEGT. This CDR3 contains 13 residues. Trimming removed 4 bases from V and 1 base from J, with 6 bases in between. As DNA, the CDR3 is TGTGCCAGCAGTTCCCTCCGCACAGATACGCAGTATTTT. Translating it yields CASSSLRTDTQYF.

This clonotype was detected only a few times. The chain joins TRBV2 to TRBJ2-2; D perhaps matches TRBD1 (5 bases). Germline V gene lookup returns CDR1 SNHLY and CDR2 FYNNEI. V was clipped by 7 bases and J by 3 bases, with 18 bases between them. The CDR3 loop spans 16 amino acids. In DNA form, the CDR3 reads TGTGCCAGCACGCTTCTGGGCAGGGCGGACACCGGGGAGCTGTTTTTT. This codes for CASTLLGRADTGELFF.